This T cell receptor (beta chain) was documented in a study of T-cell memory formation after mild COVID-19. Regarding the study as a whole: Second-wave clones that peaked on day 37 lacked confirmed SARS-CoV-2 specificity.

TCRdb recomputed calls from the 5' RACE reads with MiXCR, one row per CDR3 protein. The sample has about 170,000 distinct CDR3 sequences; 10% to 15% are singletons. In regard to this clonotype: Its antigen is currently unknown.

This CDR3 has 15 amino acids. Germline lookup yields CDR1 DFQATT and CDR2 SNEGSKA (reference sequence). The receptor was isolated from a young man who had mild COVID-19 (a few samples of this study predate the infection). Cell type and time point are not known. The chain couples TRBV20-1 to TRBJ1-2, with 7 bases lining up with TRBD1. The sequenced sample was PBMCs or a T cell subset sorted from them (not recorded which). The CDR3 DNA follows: TGCAGGGTAGATGGGATGAACAGGGGCAGCTATGGCTACACCTTC. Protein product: CRVDGMNRGSYGYTF.